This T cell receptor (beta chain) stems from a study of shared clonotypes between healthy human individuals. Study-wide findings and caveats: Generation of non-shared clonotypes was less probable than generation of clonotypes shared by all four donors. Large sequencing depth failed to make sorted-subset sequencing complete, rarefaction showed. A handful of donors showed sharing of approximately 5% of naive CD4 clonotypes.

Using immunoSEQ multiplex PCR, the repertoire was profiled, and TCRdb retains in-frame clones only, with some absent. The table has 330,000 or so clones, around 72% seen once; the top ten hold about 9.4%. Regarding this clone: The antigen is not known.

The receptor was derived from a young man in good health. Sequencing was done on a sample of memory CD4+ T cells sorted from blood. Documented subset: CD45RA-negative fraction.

CDR3 bases: TGTGCCAGCAGCCCACCCGGTTTAGAGACCCAGTACTTC. Translated: CASSPPGLETQYF. The chain links TRBV27 to TRBJ2-5; D is ambiguous. Germline values: CDR1 MNHEY, CDR2 SMNVEV (reference sequence). This CDR3 has 13 amino acids. The V gene lost 6 bases and the J gene lost 4 bases, with 12 bases spanning the gap.